Below, 18 T cell receptor beta chains from the same sample are listed, as sequenced in a study of molecular identifiers for immune sequencing clone quantification. Via MiXCR, TCRdb re-called the PCR reads, giving one row per CDR3 protein. The sample shows around 470,000 distinct CDR3 sequences, over 20% of them seen only once. The sample consisted of naive CD8+ T cells from blood, with Jurkat cell RNA spiked in. Sample subset: FACS-sorted CD8+CD4-CCR7+CD45RA+ naive T cells. These receptors were collected from a human donor in good health. Some libraries in this study had Jurkat cell RNA spiked in.

V usage is TRBV6-1 and J usage is TRBJ2-7; 10 bases line up with TRBD1. Germline-derived CDR1 and CDR2 are MNHNS and SASEGT. This CDR3 contains 12 residues. Written as DNA, the CDR3 is TGTGCGGTAAGACAGGGGGCTGGCGAGCAGTACTTC. Translating it yields CAVRQGAGEQYF.

The table lists this clonotype with many counts. The rearrangement links TRBV9 to TRBJ2-3; TRBD2 agrees at 10 bases. Germline values: CDR1 SGDLS, CDR2 YYNGEE. This CDR3 contains 17 residues. V shed 3 bases and J 5 bases; nucleotides not matched to a gene: 12. In DNA, the CDR3 is TGTGCCAGCAGCGAGGGGAGGCTAGCGGGAGTGGTAGATACGCAGTATTTT. This sequence encodes CASSEGRLAGVVDTQYF.

This clonotype was counted only a few times. V gene TRBV5-1 combines with J gene TRBJ2-7; D may be TRBD1 (6 bases). The CDR3 length is 15 residues. The germline V and J ends were trimmed by 0 bases and 3 bases, with 13 bases remaining between them. Germline V gene sequence: CDR1 SGHRS, CDR2 YFSETQ. CDR3 in amino acids: CASSLGWGHNYEQYF. The CDR3 nucleotides are TGCGCCAGCAGCTTGGGATGGGGGCACAACTACGAGCAGTACTTC.

The chain links TRBV19 to TRBJ2-1; 10 bases are a match to TRBD2. The junction had 6 bases not matched to a gene; V was cut back by 9 bases and J by 10 bases. From germline, CDR1 is LNHDA and CDR2 SQIVND (reference sequence). The CDR3 consists of 12 residues. The CDR3 spells CASSGLALEQFF. For the CDR3, the DNA is TGTGCCAGCTCGGGACTAGCGTTGGAGCAGTTCTTC.

Worth noting for this clonotype: One base away lies a much larger clone, so this may be a sequencing read error. Since no conserved phenylalanine or tryptophan closes the CDR3, a read error is the likely cause. Here the CDR3 reads CSARDTSSGAPRGTDTQYC. In DNA form, the CDR3 reads TGCAGTGCTAGAGATACATCTAGCGGGGCCCCCAGGGGTACAGATACGCAGTATTGT. The rearrangement uses TRBV20-1 and TRBJ2-3, with 9 nucleotides matching TRBD2. The CDR3 is 19 amino acids. Germline CDR1 is DFQATT and CDR2 is SNEGSKA (reference sequence). V was clipped by 0 bases and J by 3 bases; unmatched bases: 16.

The genes are TRBV19 and TRBJ1-1, with unresolved D. CDR3 length: 16 residues. The germline V gene has CDR1 LNHDA and CDR2 SQIVND (reference sequence). V was cut by 3 bases and J by 4 bases, with 18 bases left in between. The CDR3 loop is CASSIKRVPSGTEAFF. DNA of the CDR3: TGTGCCAGTAGTATTAAGAGGGTTCCGTCTGGCACTGAAGCTTTCTTT.

The chain links TRBV7-6 to TRBJ2-3; TRBD2 matches 14 bases. Germline lookup yields CDR1 SGHVS and CDR2 FNYEAQ. The CDR3 contains 17 residues. V dropped 4 bases and J dropped 6; count of bases not matched to a gene: 9. The CDR3 region has the DNA TGTGCCAGCAGCTCGATTGGACTAGCGGGGGGTGGGGATACGCAGTATTTT. Protein sequence: CASSSIGLAGGGDTQYF.

This clonotype was observed at least ten times. The chain joins TRBV27 to TRBJ1-1; TRBD1 matches at 9 bases. This CDR3 region has 14 residues. Germline loops: CDR1 MNHEY, CDR2 SMNVEV (reference sequence). V lost 8 bases to trimming and J lost 1 base; unmatched junction nucleotides: 5. The CDR3 nucleotides are TGTGCCAGCGTGAAACAGGGGGCGAACACTGAAGCTTTCTTT. Translated, it gives CASVKQGANTEAFF.

Ten or more counts support this clonotype. The chain uses TRBV6-2 or TRBV6-3 and TRBJ2-3, with D unclear. The germline V gene encodes CDR1 MNHEY and CDR2 SVGEGT. With 2 bases removed from V and 0 bases from J, the gap between germline ends came to 6 bases. The CDR3 loop spans 14 amino acids. The CDR3 DNA reads TGTGCCAGCAGTTACGGGGATAGCACAGATACGCAGTATTTT. Residues: CASSYGDSTDTQYF.

The rearrangement joins TRBV20-1 to TRBJ2-3; 7 bases match TRBD2. The CDR3 sequence is 15 residues long. V lost 3 bases and J lost 4; bases outside the gene matches: 10. The germline V gene encodes CDR1 DFQATT and CDR2 SNEGSKA (reference sequence). The CDR3 DNA reads TGCAGTGCTAGTGTGACTAGCTACACGTCAGATACGCAGTATTTT. Translation: CSASVTSYTSDTQYF.

This clonotype was observed at least ten times. The V call is TRBV7-9, the J call TRBJ2-3, with D perhaps matching TRBD2 (6 bases). Trimming cost V 5 bases and J 10 bases, with 16 bases left between them. Germline CDR1 SEHNR, CDR2 FQNEAQ (reference sequence). The CDR3 has 13 amino acids. CDR3 nucleotide sequence: TGTGCCAGCAGCCCCTTTCGGGGGAAGGCGCAGTATTTT. Amino acid sequence: CASSPFRGKAQYF.

The chain couples TRBV19 to TRBJ2-1; 7 bases are shared with TRBD2. The trim removed 5 bases at V and 5 bases at J, leaving 9 bases unmatched. Germline-derived CDR1 and CDR2 are LNHDA and SQIVND (reference sequence). CDR3 length: 15 residues. The CDR3 bases are TGTGCCAGTAGTCGGAGTGGGACTACTAACAATGAGCAGTTCTTC. Its translation is CASSRSGTTNNEQFF.

This clonotype was detected only a few times. The rearrangement links TRBV7-9 to TRBJ2-3, with 11 bases identical to TRBD2. The CDR3 is 16 amino acids. J lost 5 bases, V lost 6 bases, and 10 bases had no gene match. Germline V lookup: CDR1 SEHNR, CDR2 FQNEAQ (reference sequence). As DNA, the CDR3 is TGTGCCAGCAGACGAAATAGCGGGGGGGCGGTAGATACGCAGTATTTT. It is translated as CASRRNSGGAVDTQYF.

This clonotype was counted at least ten times. This sequence joins TRBV12-3 or TRBV12-4 and TRBJ2-3, with 7 bases aligning to TRBD2. Trimming took 3 bases from V and 4 from J; bases not matched to a gene: 7. The CDR3 covers 15 residues. CDR3 sequence: CASSLAAGVADTQYF. The CDR3 DNA sequence: TGTGCCAGCAGTTTGGCCGCGGGGGTGGCAGATACGCAGTATTTT.

Regarding this clonotype: One junction end does not reproduce the germline sequence, and a read error may be involved. The rearrangement uses TRBV4-1 and TRBJ2-7; D is ambiguous. The CDR3 runs 11 residues. CDR1 MGHRA and CDR2 YSYEKL come from the germline V gene. The CDR3 nucleotides read TGCGCCAGCAGCCAAGGCTACGAGCAGTGCTTC. It translates to CASSQGYEQCF.

The rearrangement joins TRBV24-1 to TRBJ2-3, with no clear D. The CDR3 extends over 14 amino acids. With 4 bases removed from V and 0 bases from J, the gap between germline ends came to 7 bases. Germline CDR1 KGHDR, CDR2 SFDVKD. The CDR3, as DNA: TGTGCCACCAGTGAGTACAGCAGCACAGATACGCAGTATTTT. This encodes CATSEYSSTDTQYF.

The chain employs TRBV12-3 or TRBV12-4 and TRBJ1-5, with a possible D match to TRBD1 (5 bases). This CDR3 spans 16 amino acids. Trimming pared 3 bases from V and 1 base from J, leaving 13 bases between. This CDR3 reads CASSLVGVASNQPQHF. As DNA, the CDR3 is TGTGCCAGCAGTTTGGTGGGGGTGGCGAGCAATCAGCCCCAGCATTTT.

The chain joins TRBV7-9 to TRBJ2-7, with D possibly matching TRBD2 (7 bases). The CDR3 spans 15 residues. V shed 5 bases and J shed 7 bases, with 21 bases lying between them. Germline loops: CDR1 SEHNR, CDR2 FQNEAQ (reference sequence). This CDR3 is CASSRNRAGVGEQYF. The CDR3 DNA sequence: TGTGCCAGCAGCCGAAACAGGGCGGGGGTGGGAGAGCAGTACTTC.